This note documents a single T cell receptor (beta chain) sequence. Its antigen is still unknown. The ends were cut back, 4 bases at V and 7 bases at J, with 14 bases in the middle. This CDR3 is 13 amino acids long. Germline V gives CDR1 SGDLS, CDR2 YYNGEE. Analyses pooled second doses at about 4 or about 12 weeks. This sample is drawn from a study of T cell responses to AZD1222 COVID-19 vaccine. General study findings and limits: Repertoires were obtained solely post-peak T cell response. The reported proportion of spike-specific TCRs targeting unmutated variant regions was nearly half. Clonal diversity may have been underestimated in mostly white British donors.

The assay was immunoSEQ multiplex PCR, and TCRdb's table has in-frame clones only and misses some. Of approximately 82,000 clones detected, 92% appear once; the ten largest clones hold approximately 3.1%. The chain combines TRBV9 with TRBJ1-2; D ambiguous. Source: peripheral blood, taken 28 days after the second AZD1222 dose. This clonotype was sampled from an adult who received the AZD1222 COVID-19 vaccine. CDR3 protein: CASSPEAAGGYTF. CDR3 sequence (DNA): TGTGCCAGCAGCCCCGAGGCAGCGGGTGGCTACACCTTC.